Sequencing of this T cell receptor beta chain was carried out in a study of cytomegalovirus exposure and HLA in healthy donors. Study-level points and caveats: Analyzed later, association rates of TCRs varied across HLA loci, with DRB1 most and HLA-C fewest.

With 60 Vbeta and 13 Jbeta primers, the PCR was carried out. Sequenced by immunoSEQ multiplex PCR; TCRdb stores in-frame clones only, minus some. The sample lists approximately 140,000 clones, 66% seen once, with approximately 6.5% in the top ten. This CDR3 has 12 amino acids. V lost 6 bases, J lost 0 bases, and 8 bases lay in between. From germline, CDR1 is SQVTM and CDR2 ANQGSEA. Details on this clone: Its matching antigen is unknown.

V gene TRBV29-1 combines with J gene TRBJ1-1, with D tentatively TRBD1 (6 bases). The source of this sequence is a woman aged 60-75 years in good health and CMV-seronegative. The specimen sequenced was PBMCs. The CDR3 DNA is TGCAGCGTGGGACAAATGAACACTGAAGCTTTCTTT. Amino acids: CSVGQMNTEAFF.